One sample yielded the 14 T cell receptor beta chains listed below, sequenced in a study of blood T cell repertoires in COVID-19. Generated by immunoSEQ multiplex PCR, the TCRdb table keeps only in-frame clones and is missing some. This table holds 200,000 to 250,000 clones, 88% found once. Sequencing used peripheral blood. These receptor sequences come from a woman younger than 45 with COVID-19, enrolled during active disease.

The chain has TRBV9 and TRBJ1-2; maybe TRBD1 (6 bases). V lost 4 bases and J lost 6, with 19 bases in between. This CDR3 spans 15 amino acids. From germline, CDR1 is SGDLS and CDR2 YYNGEE. The CDR3 reads CASSLSAAGADGYTF. CDR3 DNA sequence: TGTGCCAGCAGCCTTTCGGCGGCGGGGGCTGATGGCTACACCTTC.

The J gene is TRBJ2-7, the V gene TRBV2; 11 bases fit TRBD2. Germline CDR1 SNHLY, CDR2 FYNNEI. V lost 7 bases and J lost 3; bases outside the gene matches: 8. The CDR3 has 15 amino acids. The CDR3 loop is CASKLGLAVIYEQYV. DNA of the CDR3: TGTGCCAGCAAGTTGGGACTAGCGGTAATCTACGAGCAGTACGTC.

This chain links TRBV11-3 with TRBJ1-1; a weak D match, TRBD1 (6 bases). Germline V CDR1 and CDR2: SGHNT, YENEEA. The CDR3 sequence is 12 residues long. The V end was cut by 5 bases, the J end by 10 bases, with 14 bases between. The CDR3 loop reads CASSRTARGAFF. CDR3 sequence (DNA): TGTGCCAGCAGCCGGACCGCCAGGGGAGCTTTCTTT.

This clone was seen only once. The rearrangement joins TRBV7-9 to TRBJ2-7; D remains ambiguous. V was shortened by 5 bases and J by 6 bases, with 11 bases between the two germline ends. CDR1 SEHNR and CDR2 FQNEAQ come from the germline V gene (reference sequence). The CDR3 has 12 residues. The DNA of the CDR3 is TGTGCCAGCAGCCCCGGAGATCGCGAGCAGTACTTC. Residues: CASSPGDREQYF.

The chain joins TRBV15 to TRBJ1-2; TRBD1 is a possible D gene (5 bases). The CDR3 totals 15 residues. Deletions cut 0 bases from V and 8 bases from J, with 16 bases between. Germline V gene sequence: CDR1 LNHNV, CDR2 YYDKDF (reference sequence). The CDR3 DNA reads as TGTGCCACCAGCAGAGATCATGCGGGGGTCGGGGGCTACACCTTC. As protein: CATSRDHAGVGGYTF.

The CDR3 is CATSLTGNTGELFF. For the CDR3, the DNA is TGTGCCACCTCGTTAACAGGGAACACCGGGGAGCTGTTTTTT. The rearrangement joins TRBV24-1 to TRBJ2-2, with TRBD1 as a possible D gene (5 bases). Germline CDR1 KGHDR, CDR2 SFDVKD. Trimming shortened V by 9 bases and J by 1 base, and 11 bases separated the two germline ends. This CDR3 is built from 14 residues.

The CDR3 DNA is TGTGCCAGCAGCCTGGACAGGGGGCTTTACGAGCAGTACTTC. Its translation: CASSLDRGLYEQYF. This chain uses TRBV7-9 with TRBJ2-7; the match to TRBD1 covers 11 bases. V was clipped by 5 bases and J by 4 bases; unmatched bases: 4. This CDR3 is 14 amino acids long. The germline V gene encodes CDR1 SEHNR and CDR2 FQNEAQ (reference sequence).

V gene TRBV7-9 combines with J gene TRBJ2-5, with 9 positions matching TRBD1. Germline values: CDR1 SEHNR, CDR2 FQNEAQ (reference sequence). This CDR3 contains 17 residues. V trimming: 5 bases; J trimming: 5 bases; junction bases outside the gene matches: 15. In nucleotides, the CDR3 is TGTGCCAGCAGCGCTAGGAGCCGGACAGGGGAGGGGGAGACCCAGTACTTC. It encodes CASSARSRTGEGETQYF.

The gene calls are TRBV5-4 and TRBJ2-3, with 10 nucleotides matching TRBD1. CDR3 size: 14 residues. Looked up from germline, CDR1 is SGHNT and CDR2 is YYREEE (reference sequence). Unmatched junction bases numbered 1, after V lost 0 bases and J lost 6 bases. The CDR3 reads CASSLGDRGDTQYF. For the CDR3, the DNA is TGTGCCAGCAGCTTGGGGGACAGGGGCGATACGCAGTATTTT.

V gene TRBV7-2 combines with J gene TRBJ2-2; D is possibly TRBD2 (6 bases). Germline V gives CDR1 SGHTA, CDR2 FQGNSA. Trimming stripped 5 bases from V and 7 bases from J, with 17 bases between. CDR3 length equals 15 residues. The CDR3 reads CASSPFGGSGGELFF. DNA of the CDR3: TGTGCCAGCAGCCCCTTCGGAGGGAGTGGCGGGGAGCTGTTTTTT.

The chain links TRBV14 to TRBJ1-1, with 8 positions matching TRBD1. The CDR3 extends over 14 amino acids. Per germline, CDR1 SGHDN and CDR2 FVKESK. With 4 bases clipped from V and 6 bases from J, the junction kept 7 bases outside the gene matches. The CDR3 DNA reads as TGTGCCAGCAGCCTCCTGACAGGGGCCCCTGAAGCTTTCTTT. Translating it yields CASSLLTGAPEAFF.

The V and J genes are TRBV7-9 and TRBJ1-6; D is undetermined. CDR1 SEHNR and CDR2 FQNEAQ come from the germline V gene (reference sequence). The CDR3 loop spans 12 amino acids. V lost 5 bases, J lost 6 bases, and 5 bases lay in between. The CDR3, as DNA: TGTGCCAGCAGCCTTTCTAATTCACCCCTCCACTTT. Translating it yields CASSLSNSPLHF.

The chain links TRBV7-2 to TRBJ2-3; D ambiguous. V was cut by 7 bases and J by 7 bases, with 15 bases left in between. CDR1 and CDR2 from the germline V gene are SGHTA and FQGNSA. CDR3 length: 13 residues. The CDR3 DNA sequence: TGTGCCAGCACAACACCCAACGTAAATACGCAGTATTTT. Translating it yields CASTTPNVNTQYF.

For the CDR3, the DNA is TGTGCCAGCAGCACTACCGACAGGGGGGGTGAGACCCAGTACTTC. Translated, it gives CASSTTDRGGETQYF. This sequence joins TRBV9 and TRBJ2-5; 9 bases are shared with TRBD1. The CDR3 has 15 residues. The V and J ends lost 4 bases and 5 bases, in that order; junction bases with no gene match: 9. Germline V CDR1 and CDR2: SGDLS, YYNGEE.